In this sample, the clone carrying this T cell receptor beta chain turned up a few times. As yet, its antigen is unknown. The data stem from a study of long-term antiretroviral therapy in people with HIV. About the study: Some samples came about a decade before the 2015 immediate-ART recommendation, and these were the earliest.

Study-wide results and caveats: Blood specimens, gathered between about 2004 and 2018, were possibly obtained under older ART regimens.

This was the immunoSEQ v3.0 assay at survey level. Sequencing was performed with immunoSEQ multiplex PCR; in TCRdb, only in-frame clones are kept and a portion is missing. The data hold around 25,000 clones, with about 86% observed a single time. The TCR originated in a man younger than 35 with HIV. The source material was unsorted PBMCs, sampled 3 years after starting antiretroviral therapy.

CDR3 coding DNA: TGTGCCAGCAGCGAGACGGGACGGGAGTCTTACTATGGCTACACCTTC. This encodes CASSETGRESYYGYTF. The chain uses TRBV7-9 and TRBJ1-2; maybe TRBD1 (5 bases). V gave up 5 bases and J gave up 3 bases, with 19 bases separating them. Germline V gene data show CDR1 as SEHNR and CDR2 as FQNEAQ (reference sequence). The CDR3 contains 16 residues.